Listed here are 15 T cell receptor beta chains from one sample, sequenced in a study of T cells expressing NK-cell markers. TCRdb reprocessed the 5' RACE reads; each CDR3 protein has one entry and no DNA is given. In total, the table holds about 460,000 distinct CDR3 sequences. The sequenced sample was blood T cells: a sorted CD56 or NKG2C T cell subset, CD4+ or CD8+ T cells, or bulk PBMC T cells (not recorded which). The receptors here all came from a woman in her forties or fifties in good health.

CDR3 sequence reads: CAISVPPGEDTQYF. V is TRBV10-3 and J is TRBJ2-3; TCRdb's D call of TRBD1 is untestable without DNA. Per germline, CDR1 ENHRY and CDR2 SYGVKD. The CDR3 is made up of 14 amino acids.

The V gene is TRBV4-1, the J gene TRBJ2-1; TCRdb picks TRBD1, but there is no DNA to check that call. This CDR3 contains 16 residues. CDR1 MGHRA and CDR2 YSYEKL come from the germline V gene. The chain's CDR3 is CASSLIQGALYNEQFF.

The V and J genes are TRBV10-2 and TRBJ2-1. The germline CDR1 and CDR2 sequences are WSHSY and SAAADI. CDR3 size: 12 residues. The CDR3 is CASRDISNEQFF.

The chain employs TRBV6-5 and TRBJ2-2; TCRdb returns TRBD2, unconfirmable since there is no DNA. The CDR3 sequence is 15 residues long. Germline V lookup: CDR1 MNHEY, CDR2 SVGAGI. CDR3 residues: CASSNRDLNTGELFF.

This CDR3 reads CASSLTSGNTGELFF. The gene calls are TRBV5-5 and TRBJ2-2; the TCRdb call, TRBD2, lacks DNA for checking. This CDR3 comprises 15 residues. The germline CDR1 and CDR2 sequences are SGHKS and YYEKEE (reference sequence).

The chain recombines TRBV18 with TRBJ2-1. Germline V lookup: CDR1 KGHSH, CDR2 LQKENI. This CDR3 is 14 amino acids long. This CDR3 reads CASSPSDGYNEQFF.

V usage is TRBV5-1 and J usage is TRBJ2-2; TCRdb designates TRBD2, a call that cannot be tested without DNA. This CDR3 has 14 residues. Germline CDR1 SGHRS, CDR2 YFSETQ. The CDR3: CASFSSGSDGELFF. Looking up the rest from reference TRBV5-1 and TRBJ2-2 gives the full variable domain: KAGVTQTPRYLIKTRGQQVTLSCSPISGHRSVSWYQQTPGQGLQFLFEYFSETQRNKGNFPGRFSGRQFSNSRSEMNVSTLELGDSALYLCASFSSGSDGELFFGEGSRLTVL.

The chain is built from TRBV12-5 and TRBJ1-4. The CDR3 spans 17 residues. CDR1 and CDR2 from the germline V gene are LGHNT and FRNRAP. The CDR3 protein is CASGLVRGRTGNEKLFF.

CDR3 sequence: CASSQEKGRAKNIQYF. The chain links TRBV4-2 to TRBJ2-4; the D gene TCRdb calls, TRBD1, cannot be checked with no DNA. This CDR3 spans 16 amino acids. From germline, CDR1 is LGHNA and CDR2 YNFKEQ.

This chain joins TRBV27 and TRBJ1-1. The germline V gene encodes CDR1 MNHEY and CDR2 SMNVEV (reference sequence). This CDR3 contains 13 residues. The CDR3 spells CASRWYVDTEAFF.

V is TRBV5-5 and J is TRBJ1-2; lacking DNA, the TRBD1 call made by TCRdb goes unchecked. Germline CDR1 SGHKS, CDR2 YYEKEE (reference sequence). The CDR3 contains 14 residues. The CDR3 here is CASSLAETGAGYTF.

This rearrangement joins TRBV12-3 or TRBV12-4 to TRBJ2-1. The length of the CDR3 is 15 residues. CDR3 amino acids: CASRFSGSGYNEQFF.

This chain joins TRBV3-1 and TRBJ2-5; TCRdb returns TRBD2, unconfirmable since there is no DNA. The CDR3 length is 14 residues. Germline CDR1 reads LGHDT; CDR2 reads YNNKEL (reference sequence). The CDR3 protein is CASSQAGGAETQYF.

J is TRBJ2-1 and V is TRBV11-3; the D call of TRBD2 rests on TCRdb alone, since no DNA is present to check it. This CDR3 has 17 residues. Germline V gene data show CDR1 as SGHNT and CDR2 as YENEEA. The CDR3 sequence: CASSLDLRLAGTAEQFF.

CDR3 sequence: CASSLTTGSNTGELFF. The chain recombines TRBV7-7 with TRBJ2-2; as DNA is missing, the TRBD1 call by TCRdb cannot be tested. Germline V gene lookup returns CDR1 SSHAT and CDR2 FNYEAQ (reference sequence). The CDR3 is 16 residues long.